This TCR beta chain was profiled in a study of CD8 T cells in ankylosing spondylitis. Overall study findings and caveats: In ankylosing spondylitis patients, matched synovial fluid reportedly showed significant enrichment of disease-linked clones. Existing reports had already noted some motif variants in reactive arthritis synovial fluid and blood. Apparently characteristic of ankylosing spondylitis blood was a TCR beta motif (fewer than ten highly homologous variants).

Construction of TCR beta libraries was performed using quantitative 5'-RACE with molecular barcodes. TCRdb fed the 5' RACE reads into MiXCR, producing one record per CDR3 protein. The sample records some 400,000 distinct CDR3 sequences, about a fifth being singletons. Germline trimming cut 1 base from V and 9 bases from J; bases unmatched to any gene: 6. The CDR3 covers 14 residues. Germline-derived CDR1 and CDR2 are SGHDN and FVKESK. This clonotype was detected ten times or more. Its antigen is unknown. The J gene is TRBJ2-1, the V gene TRBV14, with TRBD2 identical over 7 bases. The TCR sequence derives from a male donor with ankylosing spondylitis. The sequencing sample was made of blood, either unsorted or a sorted T cell fraction (not recorded which). CDR3 sequence: CASSQVGRAGEQFF. The CDR3 DNA follows: TGTGCCAGCAGCCAAGTGGGGAGGGCTGGTGAGCAGTTCTTC.